Below, 8 T cell receptor beta chains from the same sample are listed, as sequenced in a study of T-cell reconstitution after alpha-beta-depleted transplantation in children. Unique molecular identifiers were incorporated during preparation of the TCRbeta library. Via MiXCR, TCRdb re-called the PCR reads, giving one row per CDR3 protein. The sample has roughly 590,000 distinct CDR3 sequences; roughly 17% are singletons. The sequenced sample was PBMCs from the stem cell graft donor, obtained from the stem cell graft. These receptor sequences come from a human donor who donated a stem cell graft to a child with acute myeloid leukemia.

The J gene is TRBJ1-4, the V gene TRBV12-3 or TRBV12-4; D gene uncertain. This CDR3 comprises 14 residues. V lost 2 bases, J lost 7 bases, and 11 bases lay in between. The CDR3 region has the DNA TGTGCCAGCAGTTTAAGCGCGACCTCTGAAAAACTGTTTTTT. Protein product: CASSLSATSEKLFF.

This clonotype showed up many times. The chain joins TRBV20-1 to TRBJ1-1; D is perhaps TRBD1 (5 bases). Germline CDR1 is DFQATT and CDR2 is SNEGSKA (reference sequence). Deletions cut 0 bases from V and 6 bases from J, with 14 bases between. This CDR3 has 14 residues. The CDR3 is CSARDAVGGPEAFF. In nucleotides, the CDR3 is TGCAGTGCTAGAGATGCGGTGGGGGGACCTGAAGCTTTCTTT.

The chain uses TRBV20-1 and TRBJ2-1; 11 bases fit TRBD2. The ends lost 5 bases at V and 9 bases at J; junction bases unmatched: 9. Germline loops: CDR1 DFQATT, CDR2 SNEGSKA (reference sequence). The CDR3 runs to 14 residues. CDR3 loop: CSAVAGGSTAEQFF. In DNA, the CDR3 is TGCAGTGCTGTAGCGGGGGGGTCGACCGCTGAGCAGTTCTTC.

V gene TRBV7-6 combines with J gene TRBJ2-5; the D call may be TRBD1 or TRBD2 (6 bases each). CDR1 is SGHVS and CDR2 is FNYEAQ in the germline V gene. Between the trimmed V and J ends, which lost 1 base and 4 bases, there was a span of 16 bases. There are 16 residues in the CDR3. The CDR3 spells CASSLGSRGPGETQYF. Here the CDR3 DNA reads TGTGCCAGCAGCTTAGGCAGTCGGGGGCCGGGAGAGACCCAGTACTTC.

The chain employs TRBV5-6 and TRBJ2-7, with TRBD1 matching 10 bases. This CDR3 comprises 17 residues. V was clipped by 0 bases and J by 6 bases; unmatched bases: 12. Looked up from germline, CDR1 is SGHDT and CDR2 is YYEEEE. CDR3 nucleotide sequence: TGTGCCAGCAGCTTGGGATTTGACAGGGGGCGAAGCGGCGAGCAGTACTTC. It yields the protein CASSLGFDRGRSGEQYF.

This clonotype was detected ten times or more. The V and J genes are TRBV5-6 and TRBJ1-2; D gene uncertain. Per the germline V gene, CDR1 is SGHDT and CDR2 is YYEEEE. Trimming removed 3 bases from V and 4 bases from J, with 19 bases in between. The CDR3 totals 16 residues. DNA for the CDR3: TGTGCCAGCAGCTCGAGCCTGTCATCTGTCGGCTATGGCTACACCTTC. As protein: CASSSSLSSVGYGYTF.

This clonotype was counted only a few times. The rearrangement links TRBV6-1 to TRBJ2-1; perhaps TRBD1 as D (5 bases). Germline CDR1 and CDR2: MNHNS and SASEGT. The CDR3 runs 15 residues. The ends were cut back, 6 bases at V and 2 bases at J, with 14 bases in the middle. The CDR3 DNA reads as TGTGCCAGCAGCCCAGGACAACCACCCTACAATGAGCAGTTCTTC. Its translation: CASSPGQPPYNEQFF.

This clonotype was seen repeatedly, ten times or more. The chain joins TRBV29-1 to TRBJ2-3; no definite D call. The CDR3 consists of 12 residues. Germline V gene lookup returns CDR1 SQVTM and CDR2 ANQGSEA. The V end lost 4 bases, the J end lost 0 bases, and 5 bases lay between the germline ends. The CDR3 nucleotides are TGCAGCGTTGCGCCTAGCACAGATACGCAGTATTTT. This translates into CSVAPSTDTQYF.